Listed here are 9 T cell receptor beta chains from one sample, sequenced in a study of blood T cell repertoires in COVID-19. Produced via immunoSEQ multiplex PCR; TCRdb's table is partial and in-frame only. The sample consists of 150,000 to 200,000 clones, around 83% of them appearing once. The specimen was peripheral blood. The receptors come from a woman older than 75 in a cohort sampled during active or convalescent COVID-19.

V is TRBV30 and J is TRBJ1-2, with D maybe TRBD1 (6 bases). The CDR3 is 13 residues long. Trimming cost V 5 bases and J 6 bases, with 16 bases left between them. CDR1 and CDR2 (germline): GTSNPN, SVGIG (reference sequence). CDR3 sequence: CAWGLGQGNGYTF. In DNA, the CDR3 is TGTGCCTGGGGACTGGGGCAGGGGAATGGCTACACCTTC.

The CDR3 DNA follows: TGTGCCATCCGGGGGTTTGGAGACTATGGCTACACCTTC. Protein product: CAIRGFGDYGYTF. V is TRBV10-3 and J is TRBJ1-2; the D gene is possibly TRBD1 (5 bases). Germline CDR1 and CDR2: ENHRY and SYGVKD. This CDR3 is built from 13 residues. Trimming pared 8 bases from V and 3 bases from J, leaving 13 bases between.

The rearrangement uses TRBV27 and TRBJ1-4; 7 bases fit TRBD1. This CDR3 has 16 residues. With V trimmed by 2 bases and J by 4 bases, 7 bases remained unmatched. Germline CDR1 is MNHEY and CDR2 is SMNVEV (reference sequence). DNA for the CDR3: TGTGCCAGCAGTTTAAAGGGGGCGGCGGGTAATGAAAAACTGTTTTTT. Protein product: CASSLKGAAGNEKLFF.

The rearrangement uses TRBV4-2 and TRBJ2-3, with 9 positions matching TRBD2. CDR1 and CDR2 from the germline V gene are LGHNA and YNFKEQ. This CDR3 has 16 amino acids. The V gene end was trimmed by 1 base and the J gene end by 2 bases; junction bases not matched to a gene: 4. The chain's CDR3 is CASSQVGGGATDTQYF. The DNA of the CDR3 is TGTGCCAGCAGCCAAGTAGGCGGGGGGGCCACAGATACGCAGTATTTT.

The chain employs TRBV19 and TRBJ1-5; tentatively, D is TRBD1 (5 bases). This CDR3 region has 15 residues. V shed 9 bases and J shed 3 bases, with 18 bases lying between them. The germline V gene has CDR1 LNHDA and CDR2 SQIVND (reference sequence). The chain's CDR3 is CASRTPTSINQPQHF. The CDR3 region has the DNA TGTGCCAGCCGGACACCGACAAGCATCAATCAGCCCCAGCATTTT. The full variable domain, with the rest looked up from reference TRBV19 and TRBJ1-5, is DGGITQSPKYLFRKEGQNVTLSCEQNLNHDAMYWYRQDPGQGLRLIYYSQIVNDFQKGDIAEGYSVSREKKESFPLTVTSAQKNPTAFYLCASRTPTSINQPQHFGDGTRLSIL.

The chain employs TRBV5-1 and TRBJ2-7; 13 bases are shared with TRBD2. V lost 3 bases and J lost 2; bases outside the gene matches: 2. Germline CDR1 is SGHRS and CDR2 is YFSETQ. This CDR3 has 15 residues. CDR3: CASSWTSGSAYEQYV. The DNA for the CDR3 is TGCGCCAGCAGCTGGACTAGCGGGAGCGCCTACGAGCAGTACGTC.

The V gene is TRBV10-1, the J gene TRBJ2-5; 7 nucleotides agree with TRBD1. With V trimmed by 6 bases and J by 0 bases, 7 bases remained unmatched. The CDR3 runs 15 residues. Germline V gives CDR1 WNHNN, CDR2 SYGVQD (reference sequence). The DNA for the CDR3 is TGCGCCAGCAGCTCCGGGACAGCGGACCAAGAGACCCAGTACTTC. This sequence encodes CASSSGTADQETQYF.

The CDR3 sequence: CASRGRKETQYF. The CDR3 nucleotides read TGCGCCAGCCGAGGGAGAAAAGAGACCCAGTACTTC. This chain links TRBV10-1 with TRBJ2-5; perhaps TRBD2 as D (5 bases). The CDR3 runs to 12 residues. Germline V CDR1 and CDR2: WNHNN, SYGVQD (reference sequence). The V gene lost 8 bases and the J gene lost 3 bases, with 10 bases spanning the gap.

With regard to this clone: Other nucleotide sequences from this sample produce the same CDR3. V is TRBV12-3 or TRBV12-4 and J is TRBJ1-2, with a weak D call TRBD1 (6 bases). The ends were cut back, 5 bases at V and 2 bases at J, with 9 bases in the middle. CDR3 length equals 13 residues. CDR3 bases: TGTGCCAGCAGTCTAGGACAGAACTATGGCTACACCTTC. Translation gives CASSLGQNYGYTF.